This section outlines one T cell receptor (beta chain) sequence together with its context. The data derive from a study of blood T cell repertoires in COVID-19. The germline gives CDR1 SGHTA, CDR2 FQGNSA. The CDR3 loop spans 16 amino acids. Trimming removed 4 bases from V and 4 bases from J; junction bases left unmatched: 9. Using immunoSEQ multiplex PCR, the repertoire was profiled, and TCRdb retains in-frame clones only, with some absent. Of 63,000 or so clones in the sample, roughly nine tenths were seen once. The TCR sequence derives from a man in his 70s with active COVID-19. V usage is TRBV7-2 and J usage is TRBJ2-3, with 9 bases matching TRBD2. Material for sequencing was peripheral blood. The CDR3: CASSSVLAGSADTQYF. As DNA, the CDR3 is TGTGCCAGCAGCTCGGTACTAGCGGGCTCGGCAGATACGCAGTATTTT.